The rows below give T cell receptor beta chains drawn from one sample of a study of CD8+ T cells in alopecia areata. The repertoire was sequenced with immunoSEQ multiplex PCR; TCRdb's copy has only in-frame clones and lacks some. Of fewer than 150,000 clones detected, 58% appear once; the ten largest clones hold around 30%. The source material was CD8+ T cells sorted from blood, sampled at week 4, from a patient treated with tofacitinib. Receptor source: a human donor with alopecia areata. Both conserved end residues are part of each CDR3. The D gene is left open where the match is weak. The size of a clone is reported for some rows only, either as once, few or many, or as a class for expanded clones.

CDR3 | DNA | J | V | size | D
CSVAVTGGPEAFF | TGCAGCGTTGCCGTGACAGGGGGACCTGAAGCTTTCTTT | TRBJ1-1 | TRBV29-1 | NA | TRBD1
CASITGMTEAFF | TGTGCCAGCATAACAGGGATGACTGAAGCTTTCTTT | TRBJ1-1 | TRBV6-1 | NA | NA
CASSERGSNNEQFF | TGTGCCAGCAGTGAGCGGGGCTCGAACAATGAGCAGTTCTTC | TRBJ2-1 | TRBV25-1 | NA | NA
CAWDRSYQETQYF | TGTGCCTGGGACAGGTCGTACCAAGAGACCCAGTACTTC | TRBJ2-5 | TRBV30 | NA | NA
CASSLGTGGASGTEAFF | TGTGCCAGCAGCTTAGGGACAGGGGGCGCGAGTGGTACTGAAGCTTTCTTT | TRBJ1-1 | TRBV7-9 | few | TRBD1
CASSGWTGDYGYTF | TGTGCCAGCAGCGGTTGGACAGGGGACTATGGCTACACCTTC | TRBJ1-2 | TRBV7-2 | few | TRBD1
CASQSMAGGYEQYF | TGTGCCAGCCAGTCCATGGCAGGGGGCTACGAGCAGTACTTC | TRBJ2-7 | TRBV27 | NA | TRBD1
CASSGTLTGDGETQYF | TGTGCCAGCAGCGGAACGTTGACAGGGGATGGGGAGACCCAGTACTTC | TRBJ2-5 | TRBV13 | NA | TRBD1
CASGERPYNEQFF | TGCGCCAGCGGGGAGCGGCCCTACAATGAGCAGTTCTTC | TRBJ2-1 | TRBV4-1 | NA | NA
CAWNPQGRGEDLF | TGTGCCTGGAATCCCCAAGGGCGCGGGGAAGACCTCTTT | TRBJ1-1 | TRBV30 | NA | NA
CSVEGGTGEETQYF | TGCAGCGTTGAAGGAGGGACAGGGGAAGAGACCCAGTACTTC | TRBJ2-5 | TRBV29-1 | NA | TRBD1
CASRLDGETQYF | TGTGCCAGCAGGCTCGACGGGGAGACCCAGTACTTC | TRBJ2-5 | TRBV27 | NA | NA
CASRARGDEKLFF | TGTGCCAGCCGGGCCCGTGGGGATGAAAAACTGTTTTTT | TRBJ1-4 | TRBV6-5 | NA | NA
CASSDPSGGNTDTQYF | TGTGCCAGCAGTGATCCCAGCGGGGGTAACACAGATACGCAGTATTTT | TRBJ2-3 | TRBV2 | few | TRBD2
CASSQEIGFTDTQYF | TGTGCCAGCAGCCAAGAGATCGGCTTTACAGATACGCAGTATTTT | TRBJ2-3 | TRBV14 | NA | NA
CSATVSYEQYF | TGCAGTGCTACGGTATCCTACGAGCAGTACTTC | TRBJ2-7 | TRBV20-1 | NA | NA
CASRETSGELFF | TGTGCCAGCAGAGAGACGAGCGGGGAGCTGTTTTTT | TRBJ2-2 | TRBV5-6 | NA | NA
CSVGQPLNTEAFF | TGCAGCGTGGGACAGCCTCTGAACACTGAAGCTTTCTTT | TRBJ1-1 | TRBV29-1 | few | TRBD1
CASSSWHDRRTDTQYF | TGTGCCAGCAGCTCATGGCACGACAGGCGGACAGATACGCAGTATTTT | TRBJ2-3 | TRBV7-9 | NA | NA
CASSLEVQGAYGYTF | TGTGCCAGCAGCTTGGAGGTTCAGGGTGCCTATGGCTACACCTTC | TRBJ1-2 | TRBV5-6 | NA | NA
CSVEEVGAAQNEQFF | TGCAGCGTTGAGGAGGTAGGGGCGGCCCAGAATGAGCAGTTCTTC | TRBJ2-1 | TRBV29-1 | few | NA
CASSLSQNQETQYF | TGTGCCAGCAGTTTAAGCCAGAACCAAGAGACCCAGTACTTC | TRBJ2-5 | TRBV27 | NA | NA
CASRFGLPAGGRRDTQYF | TGTGCCAGCAGGTTTGGATTGCCTGCGGGGGGGCGGCGAGATACGCAGTATTTT | TRBJ2-3 | TRBV28 | NA | TRBD2
CAWSRLAGIHEQFF | TGTGCCTGGAGTAGACTAGCGGGGATCCATGAGCAGTTCTTC | TRBJ2-1 | TRBV30 | NA | TRBD2
CSARPTNRYEQYF | TGCAGCGCCCGCCCGACGAACAGGTACGAGCAGTACTTC | TRBJ2-7 | TRBV29-1 | few | NA
CASSLLAGWGETQYF | TGTGCCAGCAGTTTGCTAGCGGGGTGGGGAGAGACCCAGTACTTC | TRBJ2-5 | TRBV6-6 | NA | TRBD2
CASSEGMGPPDSGNTIYF | TGTGCCAGCAGCGAGGGCATGGGGCCACCCGACTCTGGAAACACCATATATTTT | TRBJ1-3 | TRBV7-6 | NA | NA
CSVEGGLTFF | TGCAGCGTTGAAGGGGGACTGACATTCTTC | TRBJ1-2 | TRBV29-1 | NA | NA
CASSYSNTGELFF | TGTGCCAGCAGTTACTCGAACACCGGGGAGCTGTTTTTT | TRBJ2-2 | TRBV6-6 | NA | NA
CASSYGASEQFF | TGTGCCAGCAGTTACGGAGCGTCTGAGCAGTTCTTC | TRBJ2-1 | TRBV6-6 | once | NA
CASGQGIYQIEQFF | TGTGCCTCGGGACAGGGAATTTATCAGATCGAGCAGTTCTTC | TRBJ2-1 | TRBV30 | NA | TRBD1
CASRFPQGGETQYF | TGCGCCAGCAGATTCCCACAGGGTGGCGAGACCCAGTACTTC | TRBJ2-5 | TRBV5-1 | NA | NA
CASSPREGPYNEQFF | TGTGCTAGCAGCCCCCGGGAGGGGCCGTACAATGAGCAGTTCTTC | TRBJ2-1 | TRBV7-7 | NA | TRBD2
CATSITRNSNQPQHF | TGTGCCACCAGCATTACCAGAAATAGCAATCAGCCCCAGCATTTT | TRBJ1-5 | TRBV15 | NA | NA
CATSSTQGAEEPQHF | TGTGCCACCAGCAGTACACAGGGGGCTGAGGAGCCCCAGCATTTT | TRBJ1-5 | TRBV15 | NA | TRBD1
CSVAFSSNQPQHF | TGCAGCGTGGCCTTTTCCAGCAATCAGCCCCAGCATTTT | TRBJ1-5 | TRBV29-1 | few | NA
CASSRFPLFADRRNEKLFF | TGCGCCAGCAGCCGTTTCCCGCTATTCGCGGACAGGAGAAATGAAAAACTGTTTTTT | TRBJ1-4 | TRBV5-1 | NA | TRBD1
CASSLKDSGQETQYF | TGTGCCAGCAGCCTAAAGGACTCCGGCCAAGAGACCCAGTACTTC | TRBJ2-5 | TRBV7-9 | NA | NA
CARYKAYNEQFF | TGTGCCAGGTATAAGGCCTACAATGAGCAGTTCTTC | TRBJ2-1 | TRBV6-4 | NA | NA